The rows below give T cell receptor beta chains drawn from one sample of a study of shared clonotypes between healthy human individuals. Profiled with immunoSEQ multiplex PCR; TCRdb holds only in-frame clones, not every one. The sample consists of roughly 450,000 clones, more than 65% of them appearing once. What was sequenced was PBMCs. The receptor set was obtained from a middle-aged woman in good health. Some clones in this sample may be carry-over from other donors' samples. Each CDR3 is given with its conserved first and last residue. The D gene is left open where the match is weak. Clone size appears in some rows only: once, few, many, or a class for an expanded clone.

J gene	D gene	clone size	V gene	CDR3 DNA	CDR3 protein
TRBJ2-7	TRBD1	few	TRBV7-8	TGTGCCAGCAGCGCCCGACAGGGGAGGTACGAGCAGTACTTC	CASSARQGRYEQYF
TRBJ2-7	-	few	TRBV19	TGTGCCACAAAGCGGGCTAAGAGCTCCTACGAGCAGTACTTC	CATKRAKSSYEQYF
TRBJ2-1	TRBD2	many	TRBV7-3	TGTGCCAGCAGCTTAACCCCGGGACTAGAGCAGTTCTTC	CASSLTPGLEQFF
TRBJ2-3	-	-	TRBV19	TGTGCCAGTAGTATAGTGACCAGAAACGGCGGCACAGATACGCAGTATTTT	CASSIVTRNGGTDTQYF
TRBJ1-1	-	-	TRBV13	TGTGCCAGCAGCTTGGCACTTATGAACACTGAAGCTTTCTTT	CASSLALMNTEAFF
TRBJ2-1	-	-	TRBV20-1	TGCAGTGCTCAGGCGAGTGAGCAGTTCTTC	CSAQASEQFF
TRBJ1-2	-	-	TRBV29-1	TGCAGCGTTGGGGCAGAAAACTTC	CSVGAENF
TRBJ2-7	TRBD1	-	TRBV7-8	TGTGCCAGCAGCTCCGGGACAGGGGGCTCCGAGCAGTACTTC	CASSSGTGGSEQYF
TRBJ1-1	-	-	TRBV9	TGTGCCAGCAGCCTATGGACAGACACTGAAGCTTTCTTT	CASSLWTDTEAFF
TRBJ2-1	-	few	TRBV28	TGTGCCAGCAGTTTCGGTGGCGAGGGGTTCTTC	CASSFGGEGFF
TRBJ2-7	-	-	TRBV28	TGTGCCAGCAGCCCAAGTCTGCTCACTAGTATCTCCTACGAGCAGTACTTC	CASSPSLLTSISYEQYF
TRBJ2-3	-	-	TRBV5-6	TGTGCCAGCAGCCCCTATCGGACAGCTGGCGATACGCAGTATTTT	CASSPYRTAGDTQYF
TRBJ2-1	TRBD2	-	TRBV7-9	TGTGCCAGCAGCCCCGGGACTAGCCTCCTCTTGGATGAGCAGTTCTTC	CASSPGTSLLLDEQFF
TRBJ1-2	-	-	TRBV27	TGTGCCAGCAGCCCAGGGAACCCTAACTATGGCTACACCTTC	CASSPGNPNYGYTF
TRBJ1-3	-	once	TRBV27	TGTGCCAGCAGTCGGGACCACTCTGGAAACACCATATATTTT	CASSRDHSGNTIYF
TRBJ2-1	-	few	TRBV27	TGTGCCAGCAGTTTAGACGGGTTCGGGGAGCAGTTCTTC	CASSLDGFGEQFF
TRBJ1-1	-	-	TRBV6-5	TGTGCCAGCAGTTATTCATTCGAGGGGGTGAACACTGAAGCTTTCTTT	CASSYSFEGVNTEAFF
TRBJ1-2	-	-	TRBV4-1	TGCGCCAGCAGCCCCGGGACCGGGACGGCAGTTTTCGCGGCCTATGGCTACACCTTC	CASSPGTGTAVFAAYGYTF
TRBJ2-1	TRBD2	-	TRBV5-1	TGCGCCAGCAGCGGGGGACTAGCGGGAGGGAGCTCCTACAATGAGCAGTTCTTC	CASSGGLAGGSSYNEQFF
TRBJ2-7	TRBD1	-	TRBV29-1	TGCAGCGTTGGAGGGACAGGGTCGCACGAGCAGTACTTC	CSVGGTGSHEQYF
TRBJ2-3	TRBD2	-	TRBV28	TGTGCCAGCAGTCCGGACTGGACTAGCGGGGCCACAGATACGCAGTATTTT	CASSPDWTSGATDTQYF
TRBJ1-2	TRBD1	once	TRBV6-4	TGTGCCAGCAGTGACTCCCGGGACAGGGGTGGCTACACCTTC	CASSDSRDRGGYTF
TRBJ2-1	TRBD2	-	TRBV14	TGTGCCAGCAGCCAGAGAGGACTAGCGGGAGGGCCGAGAAATGAGCAGTTCTTC	CASSQRGLAGGPRNEQFF